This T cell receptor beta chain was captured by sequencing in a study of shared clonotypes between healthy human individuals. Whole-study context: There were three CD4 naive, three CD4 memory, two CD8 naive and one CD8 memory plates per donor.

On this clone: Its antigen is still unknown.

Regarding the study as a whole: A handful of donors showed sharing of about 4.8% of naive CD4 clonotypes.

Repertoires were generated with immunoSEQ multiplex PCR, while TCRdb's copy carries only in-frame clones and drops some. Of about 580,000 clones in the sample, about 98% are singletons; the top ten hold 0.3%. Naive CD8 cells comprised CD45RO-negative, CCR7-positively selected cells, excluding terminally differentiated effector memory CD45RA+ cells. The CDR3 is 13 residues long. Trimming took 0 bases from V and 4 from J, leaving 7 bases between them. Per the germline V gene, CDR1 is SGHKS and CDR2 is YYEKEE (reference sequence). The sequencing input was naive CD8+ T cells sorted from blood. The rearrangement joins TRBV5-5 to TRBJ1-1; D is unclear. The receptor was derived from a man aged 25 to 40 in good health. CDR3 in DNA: TGTGCCAGCAGCTTGGGCGATGGCACTGAAGCTTTCTTT. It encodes CASSLGDGTEAFF.